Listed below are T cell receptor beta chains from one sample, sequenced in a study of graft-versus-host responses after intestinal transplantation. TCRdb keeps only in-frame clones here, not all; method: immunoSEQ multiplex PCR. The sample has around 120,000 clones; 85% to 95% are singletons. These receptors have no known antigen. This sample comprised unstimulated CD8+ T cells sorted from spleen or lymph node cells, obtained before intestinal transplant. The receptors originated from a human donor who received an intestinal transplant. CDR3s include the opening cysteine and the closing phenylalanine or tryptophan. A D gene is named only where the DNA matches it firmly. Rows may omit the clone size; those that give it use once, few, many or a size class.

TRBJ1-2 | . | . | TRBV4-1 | CASSQDFPYNYGYTF | TGCGCCAGCAGCCAAGATTTCCCTTATAACTATGGCTACACCTTC
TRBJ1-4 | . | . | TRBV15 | CATSGTRGIPEKLFF | TGTGCCACCAGCGGGACCAGGGGAATCCCCGAAAAACTGTTTTTT
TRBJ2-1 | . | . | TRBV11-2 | CASSFWEVSYNEQFF | TGTGCCAGCAGCTTTTGGGAGGTCTCCTACAATGAGCAGTTCTTC
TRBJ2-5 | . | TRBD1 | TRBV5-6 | CASSPERDRVMKQYF | TGTGCCAGCAGCCCCGAACGGGACAGGGTAATGAAGCAGTACTTC
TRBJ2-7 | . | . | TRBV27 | CASSSYDDYEQYF | TGTGCCAGCAGTTCTTACGATGACTACGAGCAGTACTTC
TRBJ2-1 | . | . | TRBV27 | CASSLGGGAYNEQFF | TGTGCCAGCAGCCTTGGGGGGGGCGCTTACAATGAGCAGTTCTTC
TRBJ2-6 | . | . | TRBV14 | CASSPTGTISGANVLTF | TGTGCCAGCAGCCCGACCGGGACAATCTCTGGGGCCAACGTCCTGACTTTC
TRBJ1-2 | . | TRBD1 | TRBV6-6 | CASSPETGINYGYTF | TGTGCCAGCAGCCCCGAGACAGGGATTAACTATGGCTACACCTTC
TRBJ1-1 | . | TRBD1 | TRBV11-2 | CASSLFFGQGPLGTEAFF | TGTGCCAGCAGCTTATTTTTTGGACAGGGGCCTTTGGGGACTGAAGCTTTCTTT
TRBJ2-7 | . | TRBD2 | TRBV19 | CATFERELSNF | TGTGCCACCTTCGAGCGGGAGCTCTCGAACTTC
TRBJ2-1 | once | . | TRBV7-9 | CASSLYPNEQFF | TGTGCCAGCAGCCTATACCCGAATGAGCAGTTCTTC
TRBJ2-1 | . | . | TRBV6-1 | CASSGGSSYNEQFF | TGTGCCAGCAGTGGGGGTAGCTCCTACAATGAGCAGTTCTTC
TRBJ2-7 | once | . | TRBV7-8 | CASSAQLLGGAYEQYF | TGTGCCAGCAGCGCCCAGCTCCTGGGCGGCGCCTATGAGCAGTACTTC
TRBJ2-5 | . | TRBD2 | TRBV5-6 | CASSFVAGGPRPYF | TGTGCCAGCAGCTTTGTAGCGGGAGGCCCCAGACCGTACTTC
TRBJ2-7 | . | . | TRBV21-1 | CASSKPIGVVTYEQYF | TGTGCCAGCAGCAAGCCCATAGGGGTGGTGACCTACGAGCAGTACTTC
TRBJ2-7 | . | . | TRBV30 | CAWSVLAGRNEQYF | TGTGCCTGGAGTGTACTAGCAGGGAGGAACGAGCAGTACTTC
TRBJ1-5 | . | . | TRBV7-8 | CASSLRREYSNQPQHF | TGTGCCAGCAGCCTGCGGAGGGAATATAGCAATCAGCCCCAGCATTTT
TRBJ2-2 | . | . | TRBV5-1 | CASSFGGNTGELFF | TGCGCCAGCAGCTTCGGAGGGAACACCGGGGAGCTGTTTTTT
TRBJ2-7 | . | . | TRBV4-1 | CASSQDPRDYEQYF | TGCGCCAGCAGCCAAGATCCCAGGGACTACGAGCAGTACTTC
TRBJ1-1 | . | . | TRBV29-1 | CSVGKQMKSEAFF | TGCAGCGTTGGTAAACAGATGAAGTCTGAAGCTTTCTTT
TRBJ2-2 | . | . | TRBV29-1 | CSAGTSNTGELFF | TGCAGCGCTGGGACATCGAACACCGGGGAGCTGTTTTTT
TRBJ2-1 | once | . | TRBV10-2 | CASSASSYNEQFF | TGCGCCAGCAGCGCGAGCTCCTACAATGAGCAGTTCTTC
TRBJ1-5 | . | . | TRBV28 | CASSFRPQGPDLGF | TGTGCCAGCAGTTTCCGCCCACAGGGCCCGGACTTGGGGTTT
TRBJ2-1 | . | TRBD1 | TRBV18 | CASSPWTGGAHNEQFF | TGTGCCAGCTCACCTTGGACAGGGGGCGCGCACAATGAGCAGTTCTTC